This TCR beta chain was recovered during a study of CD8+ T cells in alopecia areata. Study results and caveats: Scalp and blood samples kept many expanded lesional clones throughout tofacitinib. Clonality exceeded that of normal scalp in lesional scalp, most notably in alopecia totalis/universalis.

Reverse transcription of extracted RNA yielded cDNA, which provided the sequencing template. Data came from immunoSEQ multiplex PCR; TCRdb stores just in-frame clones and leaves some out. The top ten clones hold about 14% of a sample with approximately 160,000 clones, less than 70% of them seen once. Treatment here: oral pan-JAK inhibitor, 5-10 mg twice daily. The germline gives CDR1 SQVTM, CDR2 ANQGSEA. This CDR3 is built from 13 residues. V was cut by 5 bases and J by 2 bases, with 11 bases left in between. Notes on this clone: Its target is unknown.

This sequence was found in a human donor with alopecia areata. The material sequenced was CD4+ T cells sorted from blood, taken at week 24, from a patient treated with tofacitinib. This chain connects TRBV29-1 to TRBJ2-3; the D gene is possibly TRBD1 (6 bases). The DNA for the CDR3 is TGCAGCGTTCGGACAGTTTACACAGATACGCAGTATTTT. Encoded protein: CSVRTVYTDTQYF.